These 3 T cell receptor beta chains were all obtained from the same sample, sequenced in a study of control samples from healthy donors and cancer patients. Clones were read by immunoSEQ multiplex PCR, and TCRdb kept only the in-frame ones, dropping some. The sample has 110,000 to 150,000 clones; approximately 94% are singletons. Sequenced material: blood. The origin of the receptors is a man aged 35 to 55 in good health.

The gene calls are TRBV7-2 and TRBJ2-2, with 10 bases fitting TRBD2. V lost 5 bases and J lost 3; bases outside the gene matches: 15. CDR3 length equals 19 residues. Germline V CDR1 and CDR2: SGHTA, FQGNSA. CDR3 DNA: TGTGCCAGCAGCAACCGCGGGGTGCTAGCGGGAGAAGACACCGGGGAGCTGTTTTTT. It translates to CASSNRGVLAGEDTGELFF.

The J gene is TRBJ1-1, the V gene TRBV6-2 or TRBV6-3; 9 positions agree with TRBD1. Germline V gene lookup returns CDR1 MNHEY and CDR2 SVGEGT. The CDR3 contains 15 residues. J was trimmed by 4 bases and V by 2 bases; bases with no gene match: 5. The CDR3, as DNA: TGTGCCAGCAGTTACCCCGGGACAGGGATCACTGAAGCTTTCTTT. Protein sequence: CASSYPGTGITEAFF.

This clone was seen once. V and J are TRBV4-1 and TRBJ2-7; TRBD2 aligns across 7 bases. The V gene end was trimmed by 3 bases and the J gene end by 1 base; junction bases not matched to a gene: 3. CDR1 is MGHRA, CDR2 YSYEKL, per germline. The CDR3 has 14 amino acids. As DNA, the CDR3 is TGCGCCAGCAGCCACGGGGGGAGTTCCTACGAGCAGTACTTC. Its protein is CASSHGGSSYEQYF.